This T cell receptor beta chain was documented in a study of T cells in tumors after PD-1 blockade. The protocol was immunoSEQ multiplex PCR, while the TCRdb copy is restricted to in-frame clones and leaves out a portion. The table includes about 47,000 clones, 79% detected once. The CDR3 length is 17 residues. The germline V gene has CDR1 LGHDT and CDR2 YNNKEL (reference sequence). V gave up 1 base and J gave up 2 bases; unmatched junction bases: 8. This chain uses TRBV3-1 (or the pseudogene TRBV3-2) with TRBJ2-1, with TRBD2 matching 7 bases. This TCR derives from a human donor with advanced basal cell or squamous cell carcinoma (not recorded which). Here the sequenced sample was PBMCs, taken before anti-PD-1 therapy. DNA of the CDR3: TGTGCCAGCAGCCAAGCTCGGGACTACCGAGCCTACAATGAGCAGTTCTTC. Translation gives CASSQARDYRAYNEQFF.